A single sample gave rise to the 20 T cell receptor beta chains below, sequenced in a study of identical twins. Each CDR3 protein is one row after TCRdb ran MiXCR on the 5' RACE reads. The repertoire holds 430,000 or so distinct CDR3 sequences, more than 20% seen once, with approximately 2.9% in the top ten. The data were also submitted as part of a second study, on T cells expressing NK-cell markers.

Sequencing used CD4+ T cells sorted from blood. The receptor set was obtained from a woman under 30 in good health.

This clonotype was seen a few times. This chain uses TRBV9 with TRBJ1-2, with D possibly TRBD1 on 5 matching bases. The V end was cut by 5 bases, the J end by 7 bases, with 15 bases between. There are 13 residues in the CDR3. Germline CDR1 reads SGDLS; CDR2 reads YYNGEE. In nucleotides, the CDR3 is TGTGCCAGCAGGAGGGACGGGGGTGGTGGCTACACCTTC. Its translation: CASRRDGGGGYTF.

The chain uses TRBV6-1 and TRBJ2-5; D uncertain. Germline CDR1 reads MNHNS; CDR2 reads SASEGT. V was pared by 4 bases and J by 2 bases, with 8 bases between. The CDR3 sequence is 13 residues long. The CDR3 sequence: CASSVTGQETQYF. The CDR3 coding sequence is TGTGCCAGCAGTGTAACGGGTCAAGAGACCCAGTACTTC.

The CDR3 DNA is TGTGCCAGCAGGCCCAATTACAATGAGCAGTTCTTC. This sequence encodes CASRPNYNEQFF. The chain employs TRBV6-6 and TRBJ2-1; D ambiguous. V gave up 6 bases and J gave up 4 bases, with 7 bases separating them. Germline values: CDR1 MNHNY, CDR2 SVGAGI (reference sequence). The CDR3 is 12 residues long.

The chain recombines TRBV6-1 with TRBJ2-3, with D tentatively TRBD2 (6 bases). Germline assignment: CDR1 MNHNS and CDR2 SASEGT. V shed 5 bases and J shed 4 bases, with 10 bases lying between them. The CDR3 covers 13 residues. The CDR3 nucleotides read TGTGCCAGCAGTCGACTAGGTCCAGATACGCAGTATTTT. Encoded protein: CASSRLGPDTQYF.

This clonotype was recorded a few times. This chain links TRBV6-5 with TRBJ2-4; D remains unclear. CDR1 and CDR2 from the germline V gene are MNHEY and SVGAGI. The CDR3 is 14 amino acids. The V end lost 0 bases, the J end lost 7 bases, and 10 bases lay between the germline ends. CDR3 in amino acids: CASSYSRTWNIQYF. The DNA of the CDR3 is TGTGCCAGCAGTTACTCAAGGACGTGGAACATTCAGTACTTC.

This clonotype was detected a few times. This chain uses TRBV11-3 with TRBJ1-2; D gene ambiguous. V dropped 5 bases and J dropped 8 bases, with 15 bases sitting between them. CDR1 and CDR2 from the germline V gene are SGHNT and YENEEA. The CDR3 spans 13 residues. CDR3: CASSLPETMGYTF. The DNA of the CDR3 is TGTGCCAGCAGCCTACCTGAGACCATGGGCTACACCTTC.

This clonotype occurred a few times. This rearrangement joins TRBV12-3 or TRBV12-4 to TRBJ2-6; D is unclear. The CDR3 covers 18 residues. V dropped 5 bases and J dropped 0 bases, with 17 bases sitting between them. This CDR3 is CASSLTNVPSSGANVLTF. The CDR3 nucleotides read TGTGCCAGCAGTCTTACAAACGTCCCTAGCTCTGGGGCCAACGTCCTGACTTTC.

This clonotype was picked up one time. The J gene is TRBJ2-5, the V gene TRBV11-1, with D possibly TRBD2 on 5 matching bases. Per the germline V gene, CDR1 is SGHAT and CDR2 is FQDESV (reference sequence). This CDR3 is 15 amino acids long. Trimming cost V 4 bases and J 5 bases, with 17 bases left between them. Here the CDR3 reads CASSSRALGRETQYF. The CDR3 region has the DNA TGTGCCAGCAGCTCGAGAGCACTAGGGCGGGAGACCCAGTACTTC.

The V gene is TRBV11-2, the J gene TRBJ2-7; 12 bases align to TRBD2. The CDR3 spans 17 residues. Germline loops: CDR1 SGHAT, CDR2 FQNNGV. The ends lost 6 bases at V and 2 bases at J; junction bases unmatched: 11. The CDR3 sequence: CASRGGTSGPWTYEQYF. CDR3 in DNA: TGTGCCAGCAGAGGCGGGACTAGCGGGCCTTGGACCTACGAGCAGTACTTC. The whole variable domain, remainder taken from reference TRBV11-2 and TRBJ2-7, is EAGVAQSPRYKIIEKRQSVAFWCNPISGHATLYWYQQILGQGPKLLIQFQNNGVVDDSQLPKDRFSAERLKGVDSTLKIQPAKLEDSAVYLCASRGGTSGPWTYEQYFGPGTRLTVT.

The chain uses TRBV10-3 and TRBJ2-6, with TRBD1 as a possible D gene (6 bases). The CDR3 has 15 amino acids. The V gene's germline CDR1 is ENHRY and CDR2 SYGVKD. Trimming shortened V by 4 bases and J by 0 bases, and 7 bases separated the two germline ends. The CDR3 bases are TGTGCCATCAGTGGGACAGACTCTGGGGCCAACGTCCTGACTTTC. The encoded protein is CAISGTDSGANVLTF.

There are a few counts of this clonotype. The chain recombines TRBV6-5 with TRBJ2-3, with D unclear. Germline CDR1 MNHEY, CDR2 SVGAGI. CDR3 size: 14 residues. Trimming took off 0 bases at V and 4 bases at J, with 8 bases between the two ends. The CDR3 reads CASSYSPWADTQYF. CDR3 coding DNA: TGTGCCAGCAGTTACTCCCCTTGGGCAGATACGCAGTATTTT.

This clonotype was detected only a few times. The chain employs TRBV12-3 or TRBV12-4 and TRBJ2-1; D is perhaps TRBD2 (5 bases). The CDR3 has 12 residues. V lost 4 bases to trimming and J lost 15 bases, with 16 bases between them. The CDR3 coding sequence is TGTGCCAGCAGTTCACTAGGATTGCGGCTGTTCTTC. Its protein product is CASSSLGLRLFF.

This sequence joins TRBV12-3 or TRBV12-4 and TRBJ2-3; D is unresolved. Trimming took 5 bases from V and 11 from J, leaving 17 bases between them. The CDR3 runs 13 residues. As DNA, the CDR3 is TGTGCCAGCAGTCCCCTCGGGCCAGGTCGGCAGTATTTT. Amino acid sequence: CASSPLGPGRQYF.

This clonotype has more than one count but fewer than ten. V is TRBV20-1 and J is TRBJ2-3; D is undetermined. V lost 0 bases to trimming and J lost 6 bases, with 16 bases between them. Germline CDR1 and CDR2: DFQATT and SNEGSKA (reference sequence). This CDR3 is built from 15 residues. CDR3 nucleotides: TGCAGTGCTAGAGATCGGGTTCGGCCTGAGGATACGCAGTATTTT. Translating it yields CSARDRVRPEDTQYF.

With respect to this clonotype: At one of its ends the junction is not consistent with the germline gene, which may arise from a read error. The rearrangement uses TRBV6-5 and TRBJ2-7; 7 positions agree with TRBD1. CDR1 and CDR2 from the germline V gene are MNHEY and SVGAGI. The CDR3 sequence is 13 residues long. In DNA, the CDR3 is TGTGACAGCAGTTACCTAAAGACAGGGGAGCAGTACTTC. Translating it yields CDSSYLKTGEQYF.

The genes are TRBV5-4 and TRBJ1-1, with D perhaps matching TRBD1 (6 bases). This CDR3 contains 16 residues. The ends were cut back, 4 bases at V and 0 bases at J, with 16 bases in the middle. Germline assignment: CDR1 SGHNT and CDR2 YYREEE (reference sequence). The CDR3 is CASSPGGAGMNTEAFF. The CDR3 DNA is TGTGCCAGCAGCCCCGGGGGGGCAGGGATGAACACTGAAGCTTTCTTT.

The chain recombines TRBV2 with TRBJ2-7, with 9 bases lining up with TRBD1. The CDR3 covers 16 residues. Germline-derived CDR1 and CDR2 are SNHLY and FYNNEI. After removal of 5 bases from V and 0 bases from J, the junction contained 8 bases not matched to a gene. The CDR3 reads CASSSRDRDFSYEQYF. The CDR3 DNA is TGTGCCAGCAGTTCCCGGGACAGGGACTTCTCCTACGAGCAGTACTTC. The whole variable domain, remainder taken from reference TRBV2 and TRBJ2-7, is EPEVTQTPSHQVTQMGQEVILRCVPISNHLYFYWYRQILGQKVEFLVSFYNNEISEKSEIFDDQFSVERPDGSNFTLKIRSTKLEDSAMYFCASSSRDRDFSYEQYFGPGTRLTVT.

CDR3 region: CASSVTIKSSYNEQFF. CDR3 DNA sequence: TGTGCCAGCAGCGTGACTATCAAGAGCTCCTACAATGAGCAGTTCTTC. The V and J genes are TRBV7-2 and TRBJ2-1, with D possibly TRBD2 on 5 matching bases. V was cut by 5 bases and J by 0 bases, with 14 bases left in between. Germline CDR1 reads SGHTA; CDR2 reads FQGNSA. This CDR3 region has 16 residues.

In this sample, this clonotype turned up a few times. The J gene is TRBJ1-5, the V gene TRBV10-2; D may be TRBD1 (6 bases). The CDR3 consists of 13 residues. The V gene lost 5 bases and the J gene lost 3 bases, with 8 bases spanning the gap. Germline values: CDR1 WSHSY, CDR2 SAAADI. CDR3: CASSTGNNQPQHF. The DNA of the CDR3 is TGCGCCAGCAGTACAGGGAACAATCAGCCCCAGCATTTT.

Comment on this clonotype: Its ends do not fully match the called genes, so a read error is possible. The rearrangement uses TRBV6-1 and TRBJ1-6, with no clear D. This CDR3 is built from 17 residues. Germline V gene data show CDR1 as MNHNS and CDR2 as SASEGT. Written as DNA, the CDR3 is TGTGCCAGCAGCAGAGCTTCAGGACGGCTCGACCATTCACCCCCCCACTTT. This translates into CASSRASGRLDHSPPHF.